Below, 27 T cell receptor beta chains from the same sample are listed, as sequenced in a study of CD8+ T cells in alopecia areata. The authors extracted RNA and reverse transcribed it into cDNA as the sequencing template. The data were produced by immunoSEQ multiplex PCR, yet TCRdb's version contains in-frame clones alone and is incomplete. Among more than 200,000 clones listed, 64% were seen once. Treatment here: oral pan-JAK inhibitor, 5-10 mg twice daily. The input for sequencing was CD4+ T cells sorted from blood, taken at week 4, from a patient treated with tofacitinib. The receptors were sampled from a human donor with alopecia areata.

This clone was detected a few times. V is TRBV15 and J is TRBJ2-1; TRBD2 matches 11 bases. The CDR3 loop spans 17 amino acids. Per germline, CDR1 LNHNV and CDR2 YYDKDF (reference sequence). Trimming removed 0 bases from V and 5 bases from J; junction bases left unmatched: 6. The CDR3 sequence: CATSREALLAGDNEQFF. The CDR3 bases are TGTGCCACCAGCAGAGAGGCCCTACTAGCGGGGGACAATGAGCAGTTCTTC.

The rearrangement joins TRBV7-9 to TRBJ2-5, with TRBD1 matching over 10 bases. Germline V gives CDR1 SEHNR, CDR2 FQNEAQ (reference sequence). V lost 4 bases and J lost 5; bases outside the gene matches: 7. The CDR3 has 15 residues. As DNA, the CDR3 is TGTGCCAGCAGCTGGGGACAGGGGACCCGGGAGACCCAGTACTTC. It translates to CASSWGQGTRETQYF.

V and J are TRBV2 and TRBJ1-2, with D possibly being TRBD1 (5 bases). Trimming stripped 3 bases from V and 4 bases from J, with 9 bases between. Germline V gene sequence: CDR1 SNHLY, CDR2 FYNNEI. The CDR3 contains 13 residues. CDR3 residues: CASSDEGPYGYTF. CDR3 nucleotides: TGTGCCAGCAGTGATGAGGGGCCCTATGGCTACACCTTC.

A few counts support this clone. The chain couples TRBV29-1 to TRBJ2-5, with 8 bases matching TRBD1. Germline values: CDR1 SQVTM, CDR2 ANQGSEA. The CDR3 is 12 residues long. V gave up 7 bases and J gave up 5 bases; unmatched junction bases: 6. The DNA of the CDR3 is TGCAGCGCACGGACAGGGAGGGAGACCCAGTACTTC. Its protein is CSARTGRETQYF.

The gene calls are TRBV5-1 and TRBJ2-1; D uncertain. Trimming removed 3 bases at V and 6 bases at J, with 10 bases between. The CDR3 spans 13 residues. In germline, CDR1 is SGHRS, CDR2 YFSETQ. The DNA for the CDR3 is TGCGCCAGCAGCTCGTCGACCCGCAATGAGCAGTTCTTC. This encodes CASSSSTRNEQFF.

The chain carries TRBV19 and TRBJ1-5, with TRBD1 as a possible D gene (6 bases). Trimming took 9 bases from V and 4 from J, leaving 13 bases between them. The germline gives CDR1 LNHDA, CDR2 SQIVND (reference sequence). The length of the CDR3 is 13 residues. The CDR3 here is CASRTVANQPQHF. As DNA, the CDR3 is TGTGCCAGCAGGACAGTTGCAAATCAGCCCCAGCATTTT.

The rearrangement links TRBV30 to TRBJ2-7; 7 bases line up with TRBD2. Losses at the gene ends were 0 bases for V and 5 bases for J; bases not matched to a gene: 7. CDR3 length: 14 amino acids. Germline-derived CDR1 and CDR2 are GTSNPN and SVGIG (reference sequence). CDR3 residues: CAWSVGGIRNEQYF. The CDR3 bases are TGTGCCTGGAGTGTGGGAGGGATTCGCAACGAGCAGTACTTC.

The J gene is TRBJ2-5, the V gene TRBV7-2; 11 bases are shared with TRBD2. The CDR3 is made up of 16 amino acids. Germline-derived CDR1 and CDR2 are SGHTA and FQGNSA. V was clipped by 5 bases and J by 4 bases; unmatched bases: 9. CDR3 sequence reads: CASSPGRLAGTETQYF. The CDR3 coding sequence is TGTGCCAGCAGCCCGGGGAGACTAGCGGGGACAGAGACCCAGTACTTC.

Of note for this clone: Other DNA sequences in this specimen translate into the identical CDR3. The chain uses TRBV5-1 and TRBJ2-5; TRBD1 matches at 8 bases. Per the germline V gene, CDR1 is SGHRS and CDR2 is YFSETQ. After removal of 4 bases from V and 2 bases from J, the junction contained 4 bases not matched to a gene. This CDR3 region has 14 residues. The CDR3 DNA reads TGCGCCAGCAGCCCCGGACAGGGACAAGAGACCCAGTACTTC. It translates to CASSPGQGQETQYF.

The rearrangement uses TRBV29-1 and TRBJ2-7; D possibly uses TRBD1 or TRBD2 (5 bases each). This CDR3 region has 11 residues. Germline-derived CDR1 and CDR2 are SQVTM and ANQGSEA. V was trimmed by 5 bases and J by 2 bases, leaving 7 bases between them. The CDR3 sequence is CSVRGAYEQYF. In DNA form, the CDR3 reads TGCAGCGTTAGGGGAGCCTACGAGCAGTACTTC.

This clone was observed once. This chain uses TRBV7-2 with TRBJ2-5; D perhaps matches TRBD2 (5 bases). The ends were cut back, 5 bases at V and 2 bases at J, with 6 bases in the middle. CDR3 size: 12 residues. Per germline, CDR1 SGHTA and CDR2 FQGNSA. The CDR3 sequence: CASSRTQETQYF. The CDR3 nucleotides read TGTGCCAGCAGCCGGACTCAAGAGACCCAGTACTTC.

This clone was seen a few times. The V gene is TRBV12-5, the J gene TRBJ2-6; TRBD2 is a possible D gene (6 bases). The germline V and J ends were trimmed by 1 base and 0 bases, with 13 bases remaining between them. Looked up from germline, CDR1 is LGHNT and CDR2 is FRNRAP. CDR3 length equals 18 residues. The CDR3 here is CASGLERGGTSGANVLTF. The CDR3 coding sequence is TGTGCTAGTGGTTTGGAAAGGGGAGGAACCTCTGGGGCCAACGTCCTGACTTTC.

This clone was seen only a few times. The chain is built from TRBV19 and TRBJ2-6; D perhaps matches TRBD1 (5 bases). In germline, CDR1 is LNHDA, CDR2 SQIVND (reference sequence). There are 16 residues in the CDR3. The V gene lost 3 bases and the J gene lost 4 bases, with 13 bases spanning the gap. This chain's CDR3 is CASSIGQRTGANVLTF. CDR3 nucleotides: TGTGCCAGTAGTATCGGCCAACGGACAGGGGCCAACGTCCTGACTTTC.

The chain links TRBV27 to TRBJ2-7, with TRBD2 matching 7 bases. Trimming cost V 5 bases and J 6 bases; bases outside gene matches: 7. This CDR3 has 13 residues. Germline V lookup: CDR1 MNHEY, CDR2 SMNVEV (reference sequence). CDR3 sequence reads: CASSAYTGGEQYF. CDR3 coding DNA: TGTGCCAGCAGTGCATACACGGGGGGCGAGCAGTACTTC.

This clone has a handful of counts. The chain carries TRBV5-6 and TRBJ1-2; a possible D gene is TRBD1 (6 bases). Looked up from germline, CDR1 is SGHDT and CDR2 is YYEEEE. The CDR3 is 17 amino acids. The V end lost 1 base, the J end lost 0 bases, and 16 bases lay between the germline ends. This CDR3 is CASSLIRGRISNYGYTF. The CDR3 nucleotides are TGTGCCAGCAGCTTGATTCGGGGGCGAATTTCTAACTATGGCTACACCTTC.

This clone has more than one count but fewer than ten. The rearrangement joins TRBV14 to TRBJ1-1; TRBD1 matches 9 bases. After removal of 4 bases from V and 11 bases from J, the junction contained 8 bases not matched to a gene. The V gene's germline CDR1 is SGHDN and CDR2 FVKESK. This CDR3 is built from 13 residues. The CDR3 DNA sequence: TGTGCCAGCAGCCGCGGACAGGGGAGCCGTGCTTTCTTT. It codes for CASSRGQGSRAFF.

For the CDR3, the DNA is TGCGCCAGCAGCCAAGAGCAGGACACCGGGGAGCTGTTTTTT. Translated, it gives CASSQEQDTGELFF. This chain uses TRBV4-3 with TRBJ2-2; D ambiguous. The CDR3 has 14 residues. Trimming cost V 0 bases and J 3 bases, with 5 bases left between them. Germline V gene sequence: CDR1 LGHNA, CDR2 YSLEER.

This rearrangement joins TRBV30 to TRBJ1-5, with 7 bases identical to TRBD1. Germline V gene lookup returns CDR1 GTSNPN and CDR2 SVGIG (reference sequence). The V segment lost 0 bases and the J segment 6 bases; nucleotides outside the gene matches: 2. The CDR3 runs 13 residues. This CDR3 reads CAWSVAGGQPQHF. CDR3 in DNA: TGTGCCTGGAGTGTAGCAGGGGGTCAGCCCCAGCATTTT.

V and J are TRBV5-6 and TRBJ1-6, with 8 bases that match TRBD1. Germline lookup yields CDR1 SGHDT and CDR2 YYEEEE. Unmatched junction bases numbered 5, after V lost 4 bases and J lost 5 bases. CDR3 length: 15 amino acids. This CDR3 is CASSLRTGNNSPLHF. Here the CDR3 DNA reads TGTGCCAGCAGCCTACGGACAGGGAATAATTCACCCCTCCACTTT.

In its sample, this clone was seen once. CDR3 in DNA: TGTGCCAGCAGCTTAGGGGCAGGGATGAACACTGAAGCTTTCTTT. It encodes CASSLGAGMNTEAFF. V usage is TRBV7-2 and J usage is TRBJ1-1; D may be TRBD1 (5 bases). The CDR3 has 15 residues. The V end was cut by 1 base, the J end by 0 bases, with 9 bases between. Per germline, CDR1 SGHTA and CDR2 FQGNSA.

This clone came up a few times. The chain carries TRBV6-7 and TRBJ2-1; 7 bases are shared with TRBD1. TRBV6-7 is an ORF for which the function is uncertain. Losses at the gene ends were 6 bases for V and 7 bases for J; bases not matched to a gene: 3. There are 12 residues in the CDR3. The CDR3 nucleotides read TGTGCCAGCAGAGCACAGGGGAATGAGCAGTTCTTC. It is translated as CASRAQGNEQFF.

The CDR3 reads CAWSGGHGYTF. The DNA for the CDR3 is TGTGCCTGGAGTGGGGGTCATGGCTACACCTTC. The chain combines TRBV30 with TRBJ1-2; D is undetermined. CDR1 and CDR2 (germline): GTSNPN, SVGIG (reference sequence). The CDR3 has 11 amino acids. Trimming stripped 1 base from V and 6 bases from J, with 6 bases between.

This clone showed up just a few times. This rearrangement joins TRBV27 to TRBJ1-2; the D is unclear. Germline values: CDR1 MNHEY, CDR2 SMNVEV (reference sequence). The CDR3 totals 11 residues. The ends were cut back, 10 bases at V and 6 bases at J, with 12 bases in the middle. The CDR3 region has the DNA TGTGCCACCAGGAACGATCATGGCTACACCTTC. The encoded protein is CATRNDHGYTF.

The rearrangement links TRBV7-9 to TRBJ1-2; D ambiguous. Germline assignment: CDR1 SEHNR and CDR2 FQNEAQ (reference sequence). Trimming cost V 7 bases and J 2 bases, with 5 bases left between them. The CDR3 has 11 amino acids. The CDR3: CASNKNYGYTF. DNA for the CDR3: TGTGCCAGCAACAAAAACTATGGCTACACCTTC.

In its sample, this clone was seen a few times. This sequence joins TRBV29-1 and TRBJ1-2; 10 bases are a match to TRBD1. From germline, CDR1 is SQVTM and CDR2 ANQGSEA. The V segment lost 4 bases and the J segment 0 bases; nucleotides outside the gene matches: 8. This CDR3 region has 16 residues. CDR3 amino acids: CSVGDRGRFSNYGYTF. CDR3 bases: TGCAGCGTTGGAGACAGGGGGCGCTTTTCTAACTATGGCTACACCTTC.

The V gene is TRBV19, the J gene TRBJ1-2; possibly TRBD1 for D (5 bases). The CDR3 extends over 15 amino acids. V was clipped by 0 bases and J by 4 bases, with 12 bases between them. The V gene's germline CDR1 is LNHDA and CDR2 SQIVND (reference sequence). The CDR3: CASSIDQGGTYGYTF. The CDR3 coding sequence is TGTGCCAGTAGTATAGATCAGGGAGGCACCTATGGCTACACCTTC. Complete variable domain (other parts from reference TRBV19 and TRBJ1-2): DGGITQSPKYLFRKEGQNVTLSCEQNLNHDAMYWYRQDPGQGLRLIYYSQIVNDFQKGDIAEGYSVSREKKESFPLTVTSAQKNPTAFYLCASSIDQGGTYGYTFGSGTRLTVV.

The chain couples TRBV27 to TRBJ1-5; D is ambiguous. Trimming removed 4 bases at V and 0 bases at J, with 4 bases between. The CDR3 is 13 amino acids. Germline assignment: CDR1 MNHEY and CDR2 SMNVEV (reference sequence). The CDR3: CASSSYSNQPQHF. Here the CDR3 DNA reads TGTGCCAGCAGTTCTTATAGCAATCAGCCCCAGCATTTT.